These T cell receptor beta chains were read from a single sample in a study of T-cell memory formation after mild COVID-19. A single record per CDR3 protein comes from TCRdb applying MiXCR to the 5' RACE reads. The profile shows about 360,000 distinct CDR3 sequences, over 10% of them singletons. Sequenced input: PBMCs or a T cell subset sorted from them (not recorded which). The receptors shown here come from a man younger than 35 who had mild COVID-19 (a few samples of this study predate the infection). Cell type and time point are not known. The CDR3 runs from the conserved cysteine through the conserved F or W. Fields, in order: clone size, V gene, D gene, J gene, CDR3 DNA, CDR3 protein. D genes are given only for firm matches. Clone size is not always given. Where it is, it says once, few, many or a class for expanded clones.

size: NA; V: TRBV7-9; D: NA; J: TRBJ2-5; DNA: TGTGCCAGCAGCTTATTCGGGGACGGGGAGACCCAGTACTTC; CDR3: CASSLFGDGETQYF
size: few; V: TRBV7-9; D: TRBD1; J: TRBJ2-7; DNA: TGTGCCAGCAGCCCAGGGGGACACTTCTACGAGCAGTACTTC; CDR3: CASSPGGHFYEQYF
size: NA; V: TRBV4-2; D: TRBD2; J: TRBJ2-5; DNA: TGTGCCAGCAGCCAAGGGGCTAGCGGGGGGTTACAAGAGACCCAGTACTTC; CDR3: CASSQGASGGLQETQYF
size: few; V: TRBV7-9; D: TRBD2; J: TRBJ2-1; DNA: TGTGCCAGCAGCTTAACGCGGGGGGTCTACAATGAGCAGTTCTTC; CDR3: CASSLTRGVYNEQFF
size: few; V: TRBV6-1; D: TRBD1; J: TRBJ1-5; DNA: TGTGCCAGCAGTCAGCCGGGACAGGGTTATAGCAATCAGCCCCAGCATTTT; CDR3: CASSQPGQGYSNQPQHF
size: NA; V: TRBV6-5; D: NA; J: TRBJ1-1; DNA: TGTGCCAGCAGTTACTCTGGGGTTGGACAGCTGAACACTGAAGCTTTCTTT; CDR3: CASSYSGVGQLNTEAFF
size: NA; V: TRBV6-6; D: TRBD1; J: TRBJ2-3; DNA: TGTGCCAGCAGTGATCGGGACAGGGAGAGGGGTTGGTCGGCCGCCGATACGCAGTATTTT; CDR3: CASSDRDRERGWSAADTQYF
size: few; V: TRBV4-2; D: TRBD2; J: TRBJ2-1; DNA: TGTGCCAGCAGCCAACTCAGCGGGGGGGCTTATCACGACAATGAGCAGTTCTTC; CDR3: CASSQLSGGAYHDNEQFF
size: NA; V: TRBV24-1; D: NA; J: TRBJ1-5; DNA: TGTGCCACCAGTGATTTTGTGTATCAGCCCCAGCATTTT; CDR3: CATSDFVYQPQHF
size: NA; V: TRBV12-3/TRBV12-4; D: TRBD1; J: TRBJ2-7; DNA: TGTGCCAGCAGTCCCAGACAGGGGGCTAGCGAGCAGTACTTC; CDR3: CASSPRQGASEQYF
size: NA; V: TRBV19; D: TRBD1; J: TRBJ1-1; DNA: TGTGCCAGTAGTATCGGGACAGGGCATGCGAGTGAAGCTTTCTTT; CDR3: CASSIGTGHASEAFF
size: NA; V: TRBV5-1; D: TRBD2; J: TRBJ2-3; DNA: TGCGCCAGCAGGTGGCTAGCGGGGGACACAGATACGCAGTATTTT; CDR3: CASRWLAGDTDTQYF
size: NA; V: TRBV30; D: NA; J: TRBJ2-1; DNA: TGTGCCTGGAGGGCATCTCGGACTGTCTACAATGAGCAGTTCTTC; CDR3: CAWRASRTVYNEQFF
size: many; V: TRBV12-3/TRBV12-4; D: TRBD1; J: TRBJ2-5; DNA: TGTGCCAGCAGTTTTAGGGGGCTGATTGAGACCCAGTACTTC; CDR3: CASSFRGLIETQYF
size: NA; V: TRBV5-1; D: NA; J: TRBJ2-1; DNA: TGCGCCAGCAGCCGAGGACAGCCGGAGAATGAGCAGTTCTTC; CDR3: CASSRGQPENEQFF
size: few; V: TRBV5-1; D: NA; J: TRBJ2-3; DNA: TGCGCCAGCAGCTTGGCCCTAGTACAAGAGGCAGATACGCAGTATTTT; CDR3: CASSLALVQEADTQYF
size: NA; V: TRBV27; D: TRBD1; J: TRBJ2-1; DNA: TGTGCCAGCAGGCTGGGGACAGGAACCCTACACGAGCAGTTCTTC; CDR3: CASRLGTGTLHEQFF
size: few; V: TRBV5-1; D: NA; J: TRBJ1-5; DNA: TGCGCCAGCAGCTTGGAGGGGGGTGGACAGCCCCAGCATTTT; CDR3: CASSLEGGGQPQHF
size: few; V: TRBV4-2; D: NA; J: TRBJ1-4; DNA: TGTGCCAGCAGCTCGGAGAGGAGGGAAAAACTGTTTTTT; CDR3: CASSSERREKLFF
size: many; V: TRBV4-2; D: NA; J: TRBJ2-2; DNA: TGTGCCAGCAGCCAAGAACTAAACTGGGAGCTGTTTTTT; CDR3: CASSQELNWELFF
size: NA; V: TRBV12-3/TRBV12-4; D: NA; J: TRBJ1-1; DNA: TGTGCCAGCAGCTCCGAAACTGAAGCTTTCTTT; CDR3: CASSSETEAFF
size: many; V: TRBV6-5; D: TRBD2; J: TRBJ2-1; DNA: TGTGCCAGCAGTTACTCATACCCGGGGGGGCCTTTGAGTGAGCAGTTCTTC; CDR3: CASSYSYPGGPLSEQFF
size: few; V: TRBV5-1; D: NA; J: TRBJ1-1; DNA: TGCGCCAGCAGCTTGGGGCCAGGGTCTACTGAAGCTTTCTTT; CDR3: CASSLGPGSTEAFF
size: NA; V: TRBV6-2/TRBV6-3; D: NA; J: TRBJ1-6; DNA: TGTGCCAGCGGAAAAATACAGGGATTGGCACCCCTCCACTTT; CDR3: CASGKIQGLAPLHF
size: once; V: TRBV6-1; D: TRBD1; J: TRBJ2-2; DNA: TGTGCCAGCAGTGAACAGACAGGGTATGGCGGGGAGCTGTTTTTT; CDR3: CASSEQTGYGGELFF
size: many; V: TRBV7-2; D: NA; J: TRBJ1-2; DNA: TGTGCCAGCAGCTTAGAGCTCCGGACACCCGGGGGCTACACCTTC; CDR3: CASSLELRTPGGYTF
size: NA; V: TRBV6-5; D: TRBD1; J: TRBJ1-5; DNA: TGTGCCAGCAGACAGGGGGCTTATAGCAATCAGCCCCAGCATTTT; CDR3: CASRQGAYSNQPQHF
size: NA; V: TRBV6-5; D: TRBD1; J: TRBJ1-6; DNA: TGTGCCAGCAGTTACTCCGGACAGGGAAATTCACCCCTCCACTTT; CDR3: CASSYSGQGNSPLHF
size: many; V: TRBV29-1; D: TRBD1; J: TRBJ2-7; DNA: TGCAGCGTTGCCGGACAGGGCTACGAGCAGTACTTC; CDR3: CSVAGQGYEQYF
size: NA; V: TRBV20-1; D: NA; J: TRBJ1-5; DNA: TGCAGTGCCCTCGACGGAGGATTACCCCAGCATTTT; CDR3: CSALDGGLPQHF
size: few; V: TRBV4-1; D: TRBD2; J: TRBJ2-1; DNA: TGCGCCAGCAGCCCATCCACTAGCGGGGGGGTGGTCAATGAGCAGTTCTTC; CDR3: CASSPSTSGGVVNEQFF
size: few; V: TRBV6-1; D: NA; J: TRBJ2-6; DNA: TGTGCCAGCCACCCCCGCGGGGTTTCTGGGGCCAACGTCCTGACTTTC; CDR3: CASHPRGVSGANVLTF
size: NA; V: TRBV10-2; D: TRBD1; J: TRBJ1-6; DNA: TGCGCCAGCGACGACTCGGGACAGGGCGGCTCCTATAATTCACCCCTCCACTTT; CDR3: CASDDSGQGGSYNSPLHF
size: NA; V: TRBV7-2; D: NA; J: TRBJ1-6; DNA: TGTGCCAGCAGCTACAATAATTCACCCCTCCACTTT; CDR3: CASSYNNSPLHF
size: few; V: TRBV24-1; D: TRBD2; J: TRBJ2-1; DNA: TGTGCCACCAGTGATTTCACCGGGACTAGACGTGAGCAGTTCTTC; CDR3: CATSDFTGTRREQFF
size: many; V: TRBV20-1; D: NA; J: TRBJ2-5; DNA: TGCAGTGCCAGTCAAGGGACACAAGAGACCCAGTACTTC; CDR3: CSASQGTQETQYF
size: few; V: TRBV7-8; D: TRBD2; J: TRBJ2-7; DNA: TGTGCCAGCAGACCAACTCGGAGCGGGGGGTACGAGCAGTACTTC; CDR3: CASRPTRSGGYEQYF
size: NA; V: TRBV5-1; D: TRBD2; J: TRBJ2-5; DNA: TGCGCCAGCAGGACAGCGGGGGAGGGGGAAGAGACCCAGTACTTC; CDR3: CASRTAGEGEETQYF
size: few; V: TRBV5-5; D: NA; J: TRBJ1-1; DNA: TGTGCCAGCAGTCACAGCGGGAACACTGAAGCTTTCTTT; CDR3: CASSHSGNTEAFF
size: NA; V: TRBV29-1; D: TRBD2; J: TRBJ2-1; DNA: TGCAGCGTTGGCGGGGGGTCCCTGGGCGAGCAGTTCTTC; CDR3: CSVGGGSLGEQFF
size: many; V: TRBV20-1; D: NA; J: TRBJ1-2; DNA: TGCAGTGCTAGTGGTGGCTACACCTTC; CDR3: CSASGGYTF
size: many; V: TRBV5-1; D: NA; J: TRBJ1-1; DNA: TGCGCCAGCAGCTTCGACAGTAACACTGAAGCTTTCTTT; CDR3: CASSFDSNTEAFF